Sequencing of this T cell receptor (beta chain) was carried out in a study of Ad26.COV2.S vaccination and SARS-CoV-2 variants. The germline V gene encodes CDR1 LNHDA and CDR2 SQIVND (reference sequence). The CDR3 spans 12 residues. The V gene lost 5 bases and the J gene lost 5 bases, with 10 bases spanning the gap. The protocol was immunoSEQ multiplex PCR, while the TCRdb copy is restricted to in-frame clones and leaves out a portion. The data show hundreds of thousands of clones, 88% seen once. Stated treatment: 19 received Ad26.COV2.S at low or high dose, single or two shots; about 5 received placebo; per-sample allocation not given. Vaccine and placebo recipients were sampled on day 63 after the first injection.

This TCR was recovered from a person aged 18-65 years who received the Ad26.COV2.S COVID-19 vaccine or a placebo. The sequencing used peripheral blood, collected in a trial of Ad26.COV2.S vaccine versus placebo. V gene TRBV19 combines with J gene TRBJ2-7; D is unresolved. The CDR3, as DNA: TGTGCCAGTAGTTCTTCGGTCCACGAGCAGTACTTC. It specifies CASSSSVHEQYF. Full variable domain (remainder filled in from reference TRBV19 and TRBJ2-7): DGGITQSPKYLFRKEGQNVTLSCEQNLNHDAMYWYRQDPGQGLRLIYYSQIVNDFQKGDIAEGYSVSREKKESFPLTVTSAQKNPTAFYLCASSSSVHEQYFGPGTRLTVT.